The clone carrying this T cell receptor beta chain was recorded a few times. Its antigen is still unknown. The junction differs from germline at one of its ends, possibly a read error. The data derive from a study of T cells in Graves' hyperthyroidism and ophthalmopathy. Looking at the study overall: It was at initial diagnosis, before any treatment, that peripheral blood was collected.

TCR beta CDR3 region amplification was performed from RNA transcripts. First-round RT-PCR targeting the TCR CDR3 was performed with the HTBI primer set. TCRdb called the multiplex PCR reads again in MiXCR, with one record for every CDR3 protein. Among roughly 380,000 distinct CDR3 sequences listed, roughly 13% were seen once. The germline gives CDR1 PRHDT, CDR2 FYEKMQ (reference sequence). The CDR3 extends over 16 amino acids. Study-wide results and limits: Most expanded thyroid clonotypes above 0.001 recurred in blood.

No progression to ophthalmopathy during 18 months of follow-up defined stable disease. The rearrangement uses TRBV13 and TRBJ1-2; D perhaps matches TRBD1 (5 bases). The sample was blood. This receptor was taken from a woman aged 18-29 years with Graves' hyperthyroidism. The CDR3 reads CASSLATGQLLYGYTF. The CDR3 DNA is TGTGCCAGCAGTTTAGCCACAGGCCAGCTACTCTATGGCTACACCTTC.